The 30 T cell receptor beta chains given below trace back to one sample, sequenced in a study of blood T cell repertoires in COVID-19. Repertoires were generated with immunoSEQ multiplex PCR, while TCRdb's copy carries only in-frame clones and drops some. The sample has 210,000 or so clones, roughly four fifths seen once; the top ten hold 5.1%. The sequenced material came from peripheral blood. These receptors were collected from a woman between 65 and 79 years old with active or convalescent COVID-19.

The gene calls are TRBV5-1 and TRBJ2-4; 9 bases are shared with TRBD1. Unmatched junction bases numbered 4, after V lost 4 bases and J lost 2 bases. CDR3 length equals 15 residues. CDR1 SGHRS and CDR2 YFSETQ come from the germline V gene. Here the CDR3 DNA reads TGCGCCAGCAGCCCACAGGGGGCGTCCAAAAACATTCAGTACTTC. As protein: CASSPQGASKNIQYF.

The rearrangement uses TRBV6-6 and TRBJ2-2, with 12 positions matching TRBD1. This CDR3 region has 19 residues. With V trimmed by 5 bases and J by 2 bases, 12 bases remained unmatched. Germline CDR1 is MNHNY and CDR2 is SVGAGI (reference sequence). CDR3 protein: CASSRGGQGALRNTGELFF. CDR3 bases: TGTGCCAGCAGTCGAGGGGGACAGGGGGCGCTTCGAAACACCGGGGAGCTGTTTTTT.

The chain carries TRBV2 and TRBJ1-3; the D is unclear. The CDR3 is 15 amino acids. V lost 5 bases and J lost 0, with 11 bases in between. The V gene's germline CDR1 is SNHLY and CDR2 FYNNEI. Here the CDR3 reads CASSSQAYSGNTIYF. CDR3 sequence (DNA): TGTGCCAGCAGTTCCCAGGCCTACTCTGGAAACACCATATATTTT.

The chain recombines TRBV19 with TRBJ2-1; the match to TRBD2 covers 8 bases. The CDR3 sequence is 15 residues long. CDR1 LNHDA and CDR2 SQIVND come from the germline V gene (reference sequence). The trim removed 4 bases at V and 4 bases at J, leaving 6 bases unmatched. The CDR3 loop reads CASSTPSGGYNEQFF. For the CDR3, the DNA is TGTGCCAGTAGTACTCCCAGCGGGGGTTACAATGAGCAGTTCTTC.

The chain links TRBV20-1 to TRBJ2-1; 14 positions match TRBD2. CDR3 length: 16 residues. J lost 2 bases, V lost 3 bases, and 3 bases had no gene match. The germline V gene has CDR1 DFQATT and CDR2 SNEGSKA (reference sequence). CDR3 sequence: CSASLTSGRAYNEQFF. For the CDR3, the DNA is TGCAGTGCTAGTCTGACTAGCGGGAGGGCCTACAATGAGCAGTTCTTC.

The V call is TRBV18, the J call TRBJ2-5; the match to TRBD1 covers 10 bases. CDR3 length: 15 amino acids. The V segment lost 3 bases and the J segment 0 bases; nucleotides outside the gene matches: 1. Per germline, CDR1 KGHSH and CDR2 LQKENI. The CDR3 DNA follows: TGTGCCAGCTCACCGGACAGGGGGTACCAAGAGACCCAGTACTTC. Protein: CASSPDRGYQETQYF.

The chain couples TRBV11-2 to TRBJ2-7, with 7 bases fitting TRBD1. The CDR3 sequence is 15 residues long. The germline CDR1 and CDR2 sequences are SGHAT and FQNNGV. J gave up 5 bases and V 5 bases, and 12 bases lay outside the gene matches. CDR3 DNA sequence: TGTGCCAGCAGCACACTTAGGACAGGTCTACACGAGCAGTACTTC. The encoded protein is CASSTLRTGLHEQYF.

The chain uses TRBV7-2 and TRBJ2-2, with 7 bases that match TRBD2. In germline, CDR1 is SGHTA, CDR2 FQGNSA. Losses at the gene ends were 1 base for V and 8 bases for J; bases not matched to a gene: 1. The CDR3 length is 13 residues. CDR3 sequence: CASSLDGRGELFF. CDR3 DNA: TGTGCCAGCAGCTTAGACGGGAGGGGGGAGCTGTTTTTT.

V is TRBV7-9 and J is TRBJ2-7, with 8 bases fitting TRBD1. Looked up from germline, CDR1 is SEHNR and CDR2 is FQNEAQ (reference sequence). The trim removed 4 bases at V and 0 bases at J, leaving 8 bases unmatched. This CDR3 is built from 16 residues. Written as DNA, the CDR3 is TGTGCCAGCAGCTCGTCAGGGGACAGGAGCTCCTACGAGCAGTACTTC. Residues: CASSSSGDRSSYEQYF.

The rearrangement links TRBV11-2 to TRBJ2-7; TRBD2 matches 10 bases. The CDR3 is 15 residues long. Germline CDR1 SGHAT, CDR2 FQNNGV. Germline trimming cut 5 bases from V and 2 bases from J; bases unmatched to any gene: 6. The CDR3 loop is CASSTTSGVPYEQYF. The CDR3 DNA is TGTGCCAGCAGCACTACTAGCGGGGTTCCCTACGAGCAGTACTTC.

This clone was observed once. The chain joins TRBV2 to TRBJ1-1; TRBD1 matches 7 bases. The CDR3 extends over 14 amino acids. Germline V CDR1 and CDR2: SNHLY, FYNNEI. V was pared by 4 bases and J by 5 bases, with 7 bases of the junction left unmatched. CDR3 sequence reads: CASSVEGARTEAFF. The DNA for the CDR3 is TGTGCCAGCAGTGTCGAGGGGGCACGGACTGAAGCTTTCTTT.

CDR3 DNA sequence: TGTGCCAGCAGTCACCCGGGACAGACTGAAGCTTTCTTT. This encodes CASSHPGQTEAFF. The V call is TRBV6-6, the J call TRBJ1-1; 7 bases fit TRBD1. The trim removed 5 bases at V and 5 bases at J, leaving 5 bases unmatched. Germline V CDR1 and CDR2: MNHNY, SVGAGI (reference sequence). The CDR3 is 13 amino acids.

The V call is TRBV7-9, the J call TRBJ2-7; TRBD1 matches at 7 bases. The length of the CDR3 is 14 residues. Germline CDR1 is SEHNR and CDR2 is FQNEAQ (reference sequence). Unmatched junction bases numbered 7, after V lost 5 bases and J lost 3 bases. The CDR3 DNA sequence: TGTGCCAGCAGCCAGGGACAGCGAGTCTACGAGCAGTACTTC. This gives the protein CASSQGQRVYEQYF.

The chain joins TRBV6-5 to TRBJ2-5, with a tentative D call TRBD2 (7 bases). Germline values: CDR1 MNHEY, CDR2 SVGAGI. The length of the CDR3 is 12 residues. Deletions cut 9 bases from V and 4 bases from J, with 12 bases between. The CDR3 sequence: CASIRGGETQYF. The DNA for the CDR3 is TGTGCCAGTATAAGGGGGGGAGAGACCCAGTACTTC.

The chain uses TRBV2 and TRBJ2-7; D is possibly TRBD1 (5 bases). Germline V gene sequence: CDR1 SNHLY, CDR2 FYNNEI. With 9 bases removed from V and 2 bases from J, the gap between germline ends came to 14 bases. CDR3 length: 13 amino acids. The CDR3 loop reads CASRRVDAYEQYF. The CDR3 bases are TGTGCCAGTCGCAGGGTAGACGCCTACGAGCAGTACTTC.

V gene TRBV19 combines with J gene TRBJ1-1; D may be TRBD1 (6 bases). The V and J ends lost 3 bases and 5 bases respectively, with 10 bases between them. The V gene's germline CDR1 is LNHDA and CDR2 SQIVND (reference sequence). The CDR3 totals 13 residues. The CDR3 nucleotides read TGTGCCAGTAGTATTACAGGGCGGACTGAAGCTTTCTTT. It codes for CASSITGRTEAFF.

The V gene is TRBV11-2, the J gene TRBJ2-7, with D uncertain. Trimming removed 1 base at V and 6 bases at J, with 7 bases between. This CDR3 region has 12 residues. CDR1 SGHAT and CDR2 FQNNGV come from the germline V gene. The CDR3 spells CASSLVRSEQYF. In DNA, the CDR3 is TGTGCCAGCAGCTTAGTCAGGTCCGAGCAGTACTTC.

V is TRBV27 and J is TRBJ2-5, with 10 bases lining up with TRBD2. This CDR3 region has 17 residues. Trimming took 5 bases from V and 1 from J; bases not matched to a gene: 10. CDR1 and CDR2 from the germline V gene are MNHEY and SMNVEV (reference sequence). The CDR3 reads CASSRFWEREGQETQYF. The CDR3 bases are TGTGCCAGCAGTCGCTTTTGGGAGCGGGAGGGCCAAGAGACCCAGTACTTC.

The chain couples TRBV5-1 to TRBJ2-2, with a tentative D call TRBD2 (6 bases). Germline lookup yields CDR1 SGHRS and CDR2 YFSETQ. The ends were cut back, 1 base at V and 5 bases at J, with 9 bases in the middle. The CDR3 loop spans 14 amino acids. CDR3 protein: CASSLSGGTGELFF. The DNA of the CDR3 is TGCGCCAGCAGCTTGAGTGGGGGGACCGGGGAGCTGTTTTTT.

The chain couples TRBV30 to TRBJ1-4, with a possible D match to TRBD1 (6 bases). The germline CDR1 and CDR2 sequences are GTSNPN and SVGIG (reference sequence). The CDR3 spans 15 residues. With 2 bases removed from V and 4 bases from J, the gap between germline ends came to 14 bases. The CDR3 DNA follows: TGTGCCTGGAGTCTCCTACAGGGAGTTAATGAAAAACTGTTTTTT. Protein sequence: CAWSLLQGVNEKLFF.

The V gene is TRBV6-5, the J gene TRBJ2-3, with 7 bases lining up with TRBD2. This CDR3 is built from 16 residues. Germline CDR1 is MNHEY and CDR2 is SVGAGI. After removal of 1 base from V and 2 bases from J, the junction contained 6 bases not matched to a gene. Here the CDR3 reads CASSYYSSGYTDTQYF. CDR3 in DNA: TGTGCCAGCAGTTACTATTCTAGCGGCTACACAGATACGCAGTATTTT.

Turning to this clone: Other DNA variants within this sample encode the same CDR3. CDR3 DNA sequence: TGTGCCAGCTCCCCGGGGTACCAAGAGACCCAGTACTTC. It translates to CASSPGYQETQYF. This sequence joins TRBV18 and TRBJ2-5, with D maybe TRBD2 (5 bases). V was cut by 6 bases and J by 0 bases, with 8 bases left in between. Germline CDR1 reads KGHSH; CDR2 reads LQKENI. CDR3 length: 13 residues.

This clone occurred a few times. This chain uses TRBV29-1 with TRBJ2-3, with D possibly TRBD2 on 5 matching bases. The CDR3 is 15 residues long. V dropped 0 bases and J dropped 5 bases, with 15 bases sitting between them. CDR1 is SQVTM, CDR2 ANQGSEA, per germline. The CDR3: CSVEEHGNVRDTQYF. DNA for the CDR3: TGCAGCGTTGAAGAGCACGGGAACGTCAGAGATACGCAGTATTTT.

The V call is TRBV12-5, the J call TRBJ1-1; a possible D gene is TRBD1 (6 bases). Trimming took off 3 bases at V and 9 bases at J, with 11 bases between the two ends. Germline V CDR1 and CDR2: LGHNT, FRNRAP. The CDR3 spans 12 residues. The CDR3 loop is CASGFSRGKAFF. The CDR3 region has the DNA TGTGCTAGTGGTTTCTCAAGGGGGAAAGCTTTCTTT.

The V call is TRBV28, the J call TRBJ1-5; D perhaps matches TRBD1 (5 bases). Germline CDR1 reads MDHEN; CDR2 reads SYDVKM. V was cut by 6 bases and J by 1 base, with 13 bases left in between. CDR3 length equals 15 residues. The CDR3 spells CASSYAGGSNQPQHF. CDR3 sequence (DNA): TGTGCCAGCAGCTACGCCGGGGGAAGCAATCAGCCCCAGCATTTT.

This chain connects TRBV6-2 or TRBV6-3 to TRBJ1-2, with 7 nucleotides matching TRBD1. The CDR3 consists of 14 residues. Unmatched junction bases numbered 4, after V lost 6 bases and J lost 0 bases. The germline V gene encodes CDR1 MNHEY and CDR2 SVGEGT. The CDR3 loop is CASSGQETNYGYTF. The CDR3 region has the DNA TGTGCCAGCAGCGGACAGGAAACTAACTATGGCTACACCTTC.

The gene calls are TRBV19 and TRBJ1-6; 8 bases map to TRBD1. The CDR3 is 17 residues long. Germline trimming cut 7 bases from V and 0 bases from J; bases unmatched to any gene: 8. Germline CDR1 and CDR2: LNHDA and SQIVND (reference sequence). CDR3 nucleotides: TGTGCCAGTAACCAGAACAGGGGGAGCTCCTATAATTCACCCCTCCACTTT. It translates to CASNQNRGSSYNSPLHF.

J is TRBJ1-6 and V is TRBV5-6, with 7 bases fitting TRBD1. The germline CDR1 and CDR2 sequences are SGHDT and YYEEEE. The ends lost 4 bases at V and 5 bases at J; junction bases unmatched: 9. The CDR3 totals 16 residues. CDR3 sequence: CASSPVLQGNNSPLHF. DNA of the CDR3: TGTGCCAGCAGCCCGGTCCTACAGGGGAATAATTCACCCCTCCACTTT.

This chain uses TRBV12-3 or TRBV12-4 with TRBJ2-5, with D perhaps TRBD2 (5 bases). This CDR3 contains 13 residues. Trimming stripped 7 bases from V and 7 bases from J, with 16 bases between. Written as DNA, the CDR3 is TGTGCCAGCACCCGGGATACAAAGGGGACCCAGTACTTC. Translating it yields CASTRDTKGTQYF.

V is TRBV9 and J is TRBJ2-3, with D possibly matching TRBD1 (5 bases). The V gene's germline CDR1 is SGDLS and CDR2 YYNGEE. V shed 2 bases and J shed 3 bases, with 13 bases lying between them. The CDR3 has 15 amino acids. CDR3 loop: CASSVGPLETDTQYF. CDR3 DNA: TGTGCCAGCAGCGTGGGGCCCTTAGAGACAGATACGCAGTATTTT.